This T cell receptor (beta chain) was recovered during a study of CXCR3-negative and CXCR3-positive naive CD8 T cells. In the study overall: Roughly 1.5 +/- 0.3 million TRB reads came from each library, giving about 140 million in total. The study, taken as a whole, reports: Higher TRB CDR3 hydrophobicity marked CXCR3-positive naive cells relative to CXCR3-negative naive cells. Memory CD8+ cells showed much lower diversity, while both naive subsets were comparably high. TRBV-TRBJ usage was similar across naive CXCR3 subsets but distinct in memory cells.

Preparation of TRB cDNA libraries relied on 5' RACE carrying UMI labels. TCRdb reprocessed the 5' RACE reads and keeps a single row for each CDR3 protein, giving no DNA. In all, the sample yields over 95,000 distinct CDR3 sequences. As to this clonotype: The antigen is not known.

Germline V gives CDR1 SGHVS, CDR2 FQNEAQ. The CDR3 runs to 15 residues. Those CD8+ T cells considered naive were CD45RO-CCR7+CD27+CD95-. The sequenced sample was naive CXCR3+ CD8+ T cells from blood. Subset here: CD45RO-CCR7+CD27+CD95- naive CD8+ T cells expressing CXCR3 (TNR3+). This chain joins TRBV7-8 and TRBJ2-1; TCRdb's D call, TRBD1, is unchecked because there is no DNA. This TCR derives from a human donor in good health. Some clones in this sample may be carry-over from other donors' samples. The CDR3 sequence: CASSLGGVREYEQFF.